One sample yielded the 23 T cell receptor beta chains listed below, sequenced in a study of blood T cell repertoires in COVID-19. The protocol was immunoSEQ multiplex PCR, while the TCRdb copy is restricted to in-frame clones and leaves out a portion. The data contain 200,000 to 250,000 clones, about 88% of them singletons. The specimen sequenced was peripheral blood. These receptors were taken from a woman in her sixties or seventies with acute or convalescent COVID-19.

J is TRBJ2-7 and V is TRBV21-1; TRBD2 is the table's D call and was not checked against the DNA. TRBV21-1 constitutes a pseudogene. The CDR3 sequence is 16 residues long. The CDR3 loop is CASSTIAVPEQDEQYF. The CDR3 nucleotides are TGTGCCAGCAGCACGATAGCGGTCCCTGAACAGGACGAGCAGTACTTC.

The rearrangement links TRBV10-1 to TRBJ2-2; weak D call: TRBD2 (5 bases). The CDR3 has 17 residues. Trimming shortened V by 4 bases and J by 4 bases, and 19 bases separated the two germline ends. Germline-derived CDR1 and CDR2 are WNHNN and SYGVQD (reference sequence). The CDR3 nucleotides are TGCGCCAGCAGTGTAGAGGGCACTAGAATGGGCACCGGGGAGCTGTTTTTT. Encoded protein: CASSVEGTRMGTGELFF.

The chain couples TRBV6-5 to TRBJ2-5; TRBD1 agrees at 7 bases. This CDR3 has 15 residues. Unmatched junction bases numbered 9, after V lost 6 bases and J lost 2 bases. The V gene's germline CDR1 is MNHEY and CDR2 SVGAGI. The CDR3 sequence is CASRAGTARQETQYF. The CDR3 DNA follows: TGTGCCAGCAGGGCTGGGACAGCAAGACAAGAGACCCAGTACTTC.

The chain employs TRBV15 and TRBJ1-3; D unresolved. The CDR3 loop spans 13 amino acids. Germline-derived CDR1 and CDR2 are LNHNV and YYDKDF (reference sequence). The germline V and J ends were trimmed by 0 bases and 10 bases, with 10 bases remaining between them. DNA for the CDR3: TGTGCCACCAGCAGAGATCCGGGGAGGACCATATATTTT. It codes for CATSRDPGRTIYF.

The chain combines TRBV25-1 with TRBJ2-6; 8 bases fit TRBD2. V lost 3 bases and J lost 1; bases outside the gene matches: 2. Germline CDR1 reads MGHDK; CDR2 reads SYGVNS. CDR3 size: 16 residues. The CDR3 DNA follows: TGTGCCAGCAGTGATCGCGGGAGGTCTGGGGCCAACGTCCTGACTTTC. Amino acids: CASSDRGRSGANVLTF.

The chain employs TRBV11-2 and TRBJ2-7, with 9 bases that match TRBD2. V lost 5 bases to trimming and J lost 7 bases; unmatched junction nucleotides: 21. CDR1 and CDR2 (germline): SGHAT, FQNNGV. This CDR3 spans 18 amino acids. The CDR3 region is CASSLIMFRREGLREQYF. CDR3 bases: TGTGCCAGCAGCCTCATCATGTTTAGGCGGGAGGGTCTTCGGGAGCAGTACTTC.

The chain uses TRBV2 and TRBJ2-1; TRBD2 is a possible D gene (5 bases). Germline-derived CDR1 and CDR2 are SNHLY and FYNNEI. Trimming left V 4 bases short and J 11 bases short, with 15 bases between. The CDR3 extends over 13 amino acids. In nucleotides, the CDR3 is TGTGCCAGCAGTGTACTAGTGGAAAGCCAGCAGTTCTTC. This sequence encodes CASSVLVESQQFF.

The chain joins TRBV27 to TRBJ1-4; a possible D gene is TRBD1 (5 bases). The CDR3 loop spans 14 amino acids. Germline assignment: CDR1 MNHEY and CDR2 SMNVEV (reference sequence). V was shortened by 2 bases and J by 7 bases, with 11 bases between the two germline ends. The CDR3: CASSLGGAREKLFF. CDR3 DNA sequence: TGTGCCAGCAGTTTAGGAGGGGCGCGTGAAAAACTGTTTTTT.

The chain has TRBV3-1 (or the pseudogene TRBV3-2) and TRBJ1-5; perhaps TRBD1 as D (6 bases). CDR1 LGHDT and CDR2 YNNKEL come from the germline V gene (reference sequence). V was trimmed by 1 base and J by 6 bases, leaving 13 bases between them. This CDR3 has 15 residues. CDR3 amino acids: CASSQAGQGSQPQHF. CDR3 bases: TGTGCCAGCAGCCAAGCCGGCCAGGGGAGTCAGCCCCAGCATTTT.

This sequence joins TRBV9 and TRBJ1-1, with D possibly being TRBD1 (5 bases). The V gene lost 3 bases and the J gene lost 0 bases, with 12 bases spanning the gap. The germline V gene has CDR1 SGDLS and CDR2 YYNGEE. The CDR3 covers 15 residues. The CDR3 DNA is TGTGCCAGCAGCGAGGGGCGGACAATGAACACTGAAGCTTTCTTT. Translation gives CASSEGRTMNTEAFF. Supplemented by reference TRBV9 and TRBJ1-1, the full variable domain reads DSGVTQTPKHLITATGQRVTLRCSPRSGDLSVYWYQQSLDQGLQFLIQYYNGEERAKGNILERFSAQQFPDLHSELNLSSLELGDSALYFCASSEGRTMNTEAFFGQGTRLTVV.

This sequence joins TRBV12-2 and TRBJ1-5; TRBD1 is the table's D call, not checked against the DNA. TRBV12-2 is a pseudogene. CDR3 length equals 18 residues. CDR3 region: CASRLAPVRKQGRVPQHF. Here the CDR3 DNA reads TGTGCAAGTCGCTTAGCCCCCGTAAGAAAGCAGGGGCGGGTGCCCCAGCATTTT.

V usage is TRBV7-8 and J usage is TRBJ1-1; maybe TRBD1 (5 bases). With 2 bases removed from V and 1 base from J, the gap between germline ends came to 8 bases. Looked up from germline, CDR1 is SGHVS and CDR2 is FQNEAQ. This CDR3 region has 14 residues. This chain's CDR3 is CASSLSGQNTEAFF. CDR3 coding DNA: TGTGCCAGCAGCTTAAGTGGACAGAACACTGAAGCTTTCTTT.

V and J are TRBV5-5 and TRBJ1-1; weak D call: TRBD1 (6 bases). V was cut by 4 bases and J by 2 bases, with 21 bases left in between. The CDR3 length is 17 residues. The V gene's germline CDR1 is SGHKS and CDR2 YYEKEE (reference sequence). The CDR3 nucleotides read TGTGCCAGCAGCCCGTGGACAGCAACACAAAGAAACACTGAAGCTTTCTTT. It encodes CASSPWTATQRNTEAFF.

This clone showed up just once. The chain combines TRBV3-1 (or the pseudogene TRBV3-2) with TRBJ1-2; D not certain. CDR1 is LGHDT and CDR2 is YNNKEL in the germline V gene (reference sequence). Trimming removed 2 bases at V and 4 bases at J, with 11 bases between. This CDR3 comprises 14 residues. The CDR3 sequence: CASSQYVEGYGYTF. For the CDR3, the DNA is TGTGCCAGCAGCCAATACGTCGAGGGCTATGGCTACACCTTC.

The rearrangement joins TRBV5-1 to TRBJ1-1; 9 positions agree with TRBD1. V was pared by 2 bases and J by 5 bases, with 1 base of the junction left unmatched. Germline CDR1 is SGHRS and CDR2 is YFSETQ. CDR3 size: 13 residues. The CDR3 here is CASSFGTGTEAFF. The CDR3 DNA follows: TGCGCCAGCAGCTTTGGGACAGGGACTGAAGCTTTCTTT.

CDR3 in DNA: TGCGCCAGCAGCCAAGGGCATCGACAGGGGGCTACCTATGGCTACACCTTC. Translating gives CASSQGHRQGATYGYTF. The gene calls are TRBV4-3 and TRBJ1-2; 10 nucleotides align to TRBD1. V shed 1 base and J 4 bases; nucleotides not matched to a gene: 9. From germline, CDR1 is LGHNA and CDR2 YSLEER. The CDR3 runs to 17 residues.

V is TRBV2 and J is TRBJ2-5; 7 bases are shared with TRBD2. There are 16 residues in the CDR3. Germline CDR1 reads SNHLY; CDR2 reads FYNNEI. After removal of 3 bases from V and 0 bases from J, the junction contained 7 bases not matched to a gene. This chain's CDR3 is CASSDPGLLYQETQYF. CDR3 sequence (DNA): TGTGCCAGCAGTGACCCGGGACTATTGTACCAAGAGACCCAGTACTTC.

The rearrangement joins TRBV11-2 to TRBJ2-7, with unresolved D. Germline values: CDR1 SGHAT, CDR2 FQNNGV. The CDR3 runs 13 residues. V lost 1 base to trimming and J lost 2 bases, with 6 bases between them. The CDR3 protein is CASSLGATYEQYF. The CDR3 nucleotides are TGTGCCAGCAGCTTAGGAGCCACCTACGAGCAGTACTTC.

V usage is TRBV7-6 and J usage is TRBJ2-1; the D is unclear. Germline assignment: CDR1 SGHVS and CDR2 FNYEAQ. The CDR3 has 17 amino acids. The V end was cut by 0 bases, the J end by 4 bases, with 16 bases between. This CDR3 is CASSLAEPNLEYNEQFF. The CDR3 coding sequence is TGTGCCAGCAGCTTAGCGGAGCCAAATCTTGAGTACAATGAGCAGTTCTTC.

The gene calls are TRBV11-2 and TRBJ2-1; 8 nucleotides line up with TRBD2. Germline lookup yields CDR1 SGHAT and CDR2 FQNNGV. CDR3 length: 13 amino acids. The V and J ends lost 4 bases and 10 bases, in that order; junction bases with no gene match: 6. The chain's CDR3 is CASSSALAGEQFF. For the CDR3, the DNA is TGTGCCAGCAGCTCAGCCCTAGCGGGCGAGCAGTTCTTC. The full variable domain, in which reference TRBV11-2 and TRBJ2-1 provide the parts outside the CDR3, is EAGVAQSPRYKIIEKRQSVAFWCNPISGHATLYWYQQILGQGPKLLIQFQNNGVVDDSQLPKDRFSAERLKGVDSTLKIQPAKLEDSAVYLCASSSALAGEQFFGPGTRLTVL.

This rearrangement joins TRBV3-1 (or the pseudogene TRBV3-2) to TRBJ1-2; perhaps TRBD1 as D (5 bases). CDR1 and CDR2 from the germline V gene are LGHDT and YNNKEL (reference sequence). Trimming removed 4 bases at V and 8 bases at J, with 20 bases between. The CDR3 is 15 residues long. The CDR3 reads CASSPPWTLRKGYTF. The DNA of the CDR3 is TGTGCCAGCAGCCCCCCCTGGACACTTCGGAAAGGCTACACCTTC.

This chain links TRBV6-5 with TRBJ1-3, with 8 bases aligning to TRBD1. The ends lost 0 bases at V and 1 base at J; junction bases unmatched: 2. This CDR3 is built from 16 residues. Germline V gene sequence: CDR1 MNHEY, CDR2 SVGAGI. The CDR3: CASSYSDRGSGNTIYF. CDR3 in DNA: TGTGCCAGCAGTTACTCCGACAGGGGTTCTGGAAACACCATATATTTT.

V and J are TRBV6-6 and TRBJ2-5, with D maybe TRBD1 (6 bases). The CDR3 spans 12 residues. The germline gives CDR1 MNHNY, CDR2 SVGAGI (reference sequence). The CDR3 sequence: CATSRGAETQYF. In nucleotides, the CDR3 is TGTGCTACGTCCAGGGGAGCGGAGACCCAGTACTTC.